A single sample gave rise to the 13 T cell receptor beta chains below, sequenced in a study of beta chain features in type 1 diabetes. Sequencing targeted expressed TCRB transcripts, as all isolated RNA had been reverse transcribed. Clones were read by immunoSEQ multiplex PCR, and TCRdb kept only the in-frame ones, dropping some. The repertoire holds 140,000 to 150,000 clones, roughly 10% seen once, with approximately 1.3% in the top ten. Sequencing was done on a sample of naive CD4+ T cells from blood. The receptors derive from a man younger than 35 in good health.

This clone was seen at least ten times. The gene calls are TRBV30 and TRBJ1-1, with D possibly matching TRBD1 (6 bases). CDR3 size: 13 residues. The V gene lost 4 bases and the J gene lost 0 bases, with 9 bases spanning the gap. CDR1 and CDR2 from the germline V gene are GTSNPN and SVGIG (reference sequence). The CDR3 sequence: CAWTGDMNTEAFF. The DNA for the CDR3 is TGTGCCTGGACCGGGGACATGAACACTGAAGCTTTCTTT.

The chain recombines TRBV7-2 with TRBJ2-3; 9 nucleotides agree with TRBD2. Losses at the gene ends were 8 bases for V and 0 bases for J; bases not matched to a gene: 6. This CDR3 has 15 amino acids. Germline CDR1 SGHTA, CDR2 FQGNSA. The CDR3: CASSTSGESTDTQYF. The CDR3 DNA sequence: TGTGCCAGCTCGACTAGCGGAGAAAGCACAGATACGCAGTATTTT.

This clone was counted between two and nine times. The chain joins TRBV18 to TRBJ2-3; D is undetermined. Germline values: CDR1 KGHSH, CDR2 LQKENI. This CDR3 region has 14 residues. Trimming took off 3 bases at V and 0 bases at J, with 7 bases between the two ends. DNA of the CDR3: TGTGCCAGCTCACCGACAACTAGCACAGATACGCAGTATTTT. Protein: CASSPTTSTDTQYF.

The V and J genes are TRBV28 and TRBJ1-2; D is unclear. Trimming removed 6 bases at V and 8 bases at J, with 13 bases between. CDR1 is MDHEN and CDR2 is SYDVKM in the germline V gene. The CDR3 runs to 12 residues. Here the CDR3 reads CASSQRLRGYTF. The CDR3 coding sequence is TGTGCCAGCAGCCAGAGGCTGAGGGGCTACACCTTC.

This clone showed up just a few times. CDR3 in amino acids: CASSPQGFQETQYF. For the CDR3, the DNA is TGCGCCAGCAGCCCACAGGGATTCCAAGAGACCCAGTACTTC. This chain connects TRBV5-1 to TRBJ2-5, with D possibly TRBD1 on 6 matching bases. CDR3 size: 14 residues. Looked up from germline, CDR1 is SGHRS and CDR2 is YFSETQ. V lost 4 bases, J lost 1 base, and 11 bases lay in between.

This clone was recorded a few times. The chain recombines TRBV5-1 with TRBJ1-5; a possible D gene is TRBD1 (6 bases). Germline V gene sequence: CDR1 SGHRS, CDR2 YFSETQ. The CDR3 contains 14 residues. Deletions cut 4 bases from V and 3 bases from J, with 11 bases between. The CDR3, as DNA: TGCGCCAGCAGCCCCGGACAGATCAATCAGCCCCAGCATTTT. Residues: CASSPGQINQPQHF.

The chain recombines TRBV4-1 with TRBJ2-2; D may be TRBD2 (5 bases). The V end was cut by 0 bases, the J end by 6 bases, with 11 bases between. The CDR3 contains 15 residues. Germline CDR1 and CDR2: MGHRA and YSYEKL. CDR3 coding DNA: TGCGCCAGCAGCCAAGAGGCGGGCCGGTCCGGGGAGCTGTTTTTT. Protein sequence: CASSQEAGRSGELFF.

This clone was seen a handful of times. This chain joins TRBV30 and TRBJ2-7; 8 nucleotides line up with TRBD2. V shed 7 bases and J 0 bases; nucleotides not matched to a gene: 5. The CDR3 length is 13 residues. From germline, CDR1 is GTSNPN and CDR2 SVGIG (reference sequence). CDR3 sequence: CASRGGSSYEQYF. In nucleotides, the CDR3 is TGTGCCTCTCGGGGGGGGAGCTCCTACGAGCAGTACTTC.

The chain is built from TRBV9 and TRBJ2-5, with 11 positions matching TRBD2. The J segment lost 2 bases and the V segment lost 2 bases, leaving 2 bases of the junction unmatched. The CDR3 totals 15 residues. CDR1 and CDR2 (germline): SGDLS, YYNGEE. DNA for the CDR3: TGTGCCAGCAGCGTTAGCGGGGGGGCTCAAGAGACCCAGTACTTC. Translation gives CASSVSGGAQETQYF.

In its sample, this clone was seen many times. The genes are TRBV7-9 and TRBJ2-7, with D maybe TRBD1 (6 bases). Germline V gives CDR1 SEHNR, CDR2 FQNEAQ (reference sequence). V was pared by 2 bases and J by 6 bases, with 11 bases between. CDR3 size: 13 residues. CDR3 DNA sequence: TGTGCCAGCAGCTTATCCGGGACACCCGAGCAGTACTTC. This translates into CASSLSGTPEQYF.

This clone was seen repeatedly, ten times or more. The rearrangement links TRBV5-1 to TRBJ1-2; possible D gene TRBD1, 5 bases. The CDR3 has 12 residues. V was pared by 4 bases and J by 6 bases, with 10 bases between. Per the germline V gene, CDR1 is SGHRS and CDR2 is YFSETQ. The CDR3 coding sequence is TGCGCCAGCAGCGTCGACAGCCATGGCTACACCTTC. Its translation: CASSVDSHGYTF.

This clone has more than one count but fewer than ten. CDR3 region: CASSPPGQSSYNEQFF. DNA of the CDR3: TGTGCCAGCTCACCTCCAGGACAGAGCTCCTACAATGAGCAGTTCTTC. The rearrangement links TRBV18 to TRBJ2-1; weak D call: TRBD1 (6 bases). Germline V gene sequence: CDR1 KGHSH, CDR2 LQKENI. CDR3 length: 16 residues. With 3 bases removed from V and 0 bases from J, the gap between germline ends came to 12 bases.

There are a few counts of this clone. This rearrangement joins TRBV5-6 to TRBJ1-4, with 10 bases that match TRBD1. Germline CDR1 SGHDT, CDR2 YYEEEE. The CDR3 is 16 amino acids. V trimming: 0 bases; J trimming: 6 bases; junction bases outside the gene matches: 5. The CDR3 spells CASSLATGQGHEKLFF. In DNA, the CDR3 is TGTGCCAGCAGCTTGGCGACGGGACAGGGGCATGAAAAACTGTTTTTT.